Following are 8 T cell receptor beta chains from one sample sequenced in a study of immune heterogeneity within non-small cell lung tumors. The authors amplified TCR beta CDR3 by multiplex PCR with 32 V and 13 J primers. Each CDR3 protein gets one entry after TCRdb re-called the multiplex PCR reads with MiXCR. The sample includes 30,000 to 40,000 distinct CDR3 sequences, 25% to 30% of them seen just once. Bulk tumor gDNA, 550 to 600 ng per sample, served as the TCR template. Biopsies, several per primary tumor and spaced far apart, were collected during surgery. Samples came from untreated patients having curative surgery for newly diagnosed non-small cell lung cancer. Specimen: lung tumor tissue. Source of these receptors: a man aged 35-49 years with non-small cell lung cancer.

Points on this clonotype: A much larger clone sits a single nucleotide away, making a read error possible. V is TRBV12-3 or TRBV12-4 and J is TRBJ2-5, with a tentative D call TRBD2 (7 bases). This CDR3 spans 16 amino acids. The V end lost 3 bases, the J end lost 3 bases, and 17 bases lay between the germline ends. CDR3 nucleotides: TGTGCCAGCAGTTTTATATGCAGGGAGGGGGAAGAGACCCAGTACTTC. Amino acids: CASSFICREGEETQYF.

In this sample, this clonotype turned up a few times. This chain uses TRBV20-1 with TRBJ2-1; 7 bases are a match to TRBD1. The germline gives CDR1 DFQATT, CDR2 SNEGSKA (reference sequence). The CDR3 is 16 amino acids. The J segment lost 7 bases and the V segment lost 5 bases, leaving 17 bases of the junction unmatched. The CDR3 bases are TGCAGTGCTTCCCCCCCCGGGACAGCCACTTCGAATGAGCAGTTCTTC. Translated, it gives CSASPPGTATSNEQFF.

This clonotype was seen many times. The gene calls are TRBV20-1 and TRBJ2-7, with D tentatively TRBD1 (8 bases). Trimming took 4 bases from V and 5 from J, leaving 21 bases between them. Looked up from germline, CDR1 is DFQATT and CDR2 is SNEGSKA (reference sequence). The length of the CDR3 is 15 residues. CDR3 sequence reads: CSATGPSGTGNEQYF. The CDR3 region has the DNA TGCAGTGCTACCGGACCGAGCGGGACAGGCAACGAGCAGTACTTC.

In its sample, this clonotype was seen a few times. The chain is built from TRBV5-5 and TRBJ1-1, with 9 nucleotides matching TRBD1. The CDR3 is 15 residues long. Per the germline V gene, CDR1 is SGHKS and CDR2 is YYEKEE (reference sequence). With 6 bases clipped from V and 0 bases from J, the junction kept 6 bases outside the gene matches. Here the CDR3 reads CASIPQGAVNTEAFF. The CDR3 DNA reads TGTGCCAGCATCCCACAGGGGGCGGTGAACACTGAAGCTTTCTTT.

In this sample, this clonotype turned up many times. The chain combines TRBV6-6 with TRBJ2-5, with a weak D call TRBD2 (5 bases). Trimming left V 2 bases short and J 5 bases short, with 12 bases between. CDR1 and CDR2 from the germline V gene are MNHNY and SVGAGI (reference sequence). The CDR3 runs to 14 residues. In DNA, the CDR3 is TGTGCCAGCAGTTACCGAGGGAGTGATGAGACCCAGTACTTC. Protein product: CASSYRGSDETQYF.

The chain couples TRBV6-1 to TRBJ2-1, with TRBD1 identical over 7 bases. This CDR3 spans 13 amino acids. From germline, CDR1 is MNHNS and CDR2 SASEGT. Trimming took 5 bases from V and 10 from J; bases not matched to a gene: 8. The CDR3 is CASSLDRASEQFF. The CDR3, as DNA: TGTGCCAGCAGTCTTGACAGGGCGAGCGAGCAGTTCTTC.

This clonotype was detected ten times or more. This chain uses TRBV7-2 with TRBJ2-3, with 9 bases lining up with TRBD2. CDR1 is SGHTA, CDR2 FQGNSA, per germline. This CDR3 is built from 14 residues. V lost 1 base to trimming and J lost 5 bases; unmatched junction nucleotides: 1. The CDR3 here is CASSLGGRVDTQYF. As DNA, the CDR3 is TGTGCCAGCAGCTTAGGCGGGAGGGTAGATACGCAGTATTTT.

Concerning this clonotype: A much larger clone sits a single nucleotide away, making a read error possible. The CDR3 nucleotides read TGTGCCAGCAGTAGGGACATGGGCTATTCACCCCCCCACTTT. Residues: CASSRDMGYSPPHF. The J gene is TRBJ1-6, the V gene TRBV2, with D maybe TRBD1 (6 bases). The CDR3 length is 14 residues. CDR1 is SNHLY and CDR2 is FYNNEI in the germline V gene.